This entry lists 17 T cell receptor beta chains sequenced from one sample in a study of T cell responses to AZD1222 COVID-19 vaccine. Profiling relied on immunoSEQ multiplex PCR, and the TCRdb table lists in-frame clones only, not all of them. The profile shows around 140,000 clones, approximately 92% of them singletons. Sample: peripheral blood, taken 28 days after the second AZD1222 dose. These TCRs come from an adult who received the AZD1222 COVID-19 vaccine.

This chain joins TRBV28 and TRBJ1-5; D perhaps matches TRBD1 (5 bases). Trimming removed 4 bases from V and 3 bases from J, with 13 bases in between. Germline V CDR1 and CDR2: MDHEN, SYDVKM. The CDR3 runs to 15 residues. The DNA for the CDR3 is TGTGCCAGCAGTTCGCCGACAGAATACAATCAGCCCCAGCATTTT. It codes for CASSSPTEYNQPQHF.

V and J are TRBV5-1 and TRBJ2-1, with 7 bases that match TRBD2. J lost 2 bases, V lost 4 bases, and 9 bases had no gene match. Germline lookup yields CDR1 SGHRS and CDR2 YFSETQ. CDR3 length equals 16 residues. The CDR3 region has the DNA TGCGCCAGCAGCATAAGTGAGGGAGGGCCCTACAATGAGCAGTTCTTC. Protein sequence: CASSISEGGPYNEQFF.

The chain joins TRBV29-1 to TRBJ1-2; 7 positions match TRBD1. The CDR3 is 19 amino acids. CDR1 and CDR2 from the germline V gene are SQVTM and ANQGSEA. The J segment lost 5 bases and the V segment lost 3 bases, leaving 24 bases of the junction unmatched. The CDR3 DNA reads as TGCAGCGTTGACCCTATTGAGAGGGGGCGAGACAGAGGGAGATATGGCTACACCTTC. Amino acids: CSVDPIERGRDRGRYGYTF.

This chain uses TRBV30 with TRBJ1-3, with TRBD1 matching 7 bases. Losses at the gene ends were 1 base for V and 0 bases for J; bases not matched to a gene: 9. From germline, CDR1 is GTSNPN and CDR2 SVGIG (reference sequence). The CDR3 has 17 residues. The CDR3 region is CAWSGRDSYDSGNTIYF. The CDR3 DNA reads TGTGCCTGGAGTGGAAGGGACAGTTACGACTCTGGAAACACCATATATTTT. The full variable domain, completed using reference TRBV30 and TRBJ1-3, is SQTIHQWPATLVQPVGSPLSLECTVEGTSNPNLYWYRQAAGRGLQLLFYSVGIGQISSEVPQNLSASRPQDRQFILSSKKLLLSDSGFYLCAWSGRDSYDSGNTIYFGEGSWLTVV.

This clone turned up a few times. The rearrangement joins TRBV6-5 to TRBJ1-2; 7 nucleotides line up with TRBD1. This CDR3 is 13 amino acids long. Looked up from germline, CDR1 is MNHEY and CDR2 is SVGAGI. V lost 6 bases, J lost 4 bases, and 5 bases stayed unmatched. In DNA, the CDR3 is TGTGCCAGCAGCCGGACAGGAGGCTATGGCTACACCTTC. It specifies CASSRTGGYGYTF.

V usage is TRBV3-1 (or the pseudogene TRBV3-2) and J usage is TRBJ2-1; the match to TRBD2 covers 16 bases. With V trimmed by 5 bases and J by 8 bases, 18 bases remained unmatched. Germline-derived CDR1 and CDR2 are LGHDT and YNNKEL (reference sequence). The CDR3 consists of 20 residues. CDR3 protein: CASSDPGLAGGPGIVDEQFF. The CDR3 DNA sequence: TGTGCCAGCAGCGACCCGGGACTAGCGGGAGGGCCGGGTATCGTAGATGAGCAGTTCTTC.

The sample holds one count of this clone. This chain uses TRBV7-9 with TRBJ1-1; D perhaps matches TRBD1 (5 bases). The CDR3 sequence is 12 residues long. Trimming stripped 5 bases from V and 6 bases from J, with 10 bases between. Per germline, CDR1 SEHNR and CDR2 FQNEAQ (reference sequence). The CDR3 coding sequence is TGTGCCAGCAGCCTACTACAGGCTGAAGCTTTCTTT. This translates into CASSLLQAEAFF. The whole variable domain, filled in from reference TRBV7-9 and TRBJ1-1, reads DTGVSQNPRHKITKRGQNVTFRCDPISEHNRLYWYRQTLGQGPEFLTYFQNEAQLEKSRLLSDRFSAERPKGSFSTLEIQRTEQGDSAMYLCASSLLQAEAFFGQGTRLTVV.

The J gene is TRBJ1-3, the V gene TRBV7-2; D gene unclear. From germline, CDR1 is SGHTA and CDR2 FQGNSA. CDR3 length equals 15 residues. V gave up 5 bases and J gave up 0 bases, with 11 bases separating them. CDR3 sequence reads: CASSTQADSGNTIYF. The DNA of the CDR3 is TGTGCCAGCAGCACGCAGGCGGACTCTGGAAACACCATATATTTT.

CDR3 coding DNA: TGTGCCAGCAGCTTAAACCCAATGAACACTGAAGCTTTCTTT. It translates to CASSLNPMNTEAFF. The chain carries TRBV7-3 and TRBJ1-1; no reliable D call. Between the trimmed V and J ends, which lost 1 base and 0 bases, there was a span of 6 bases. Germline CDR1 reads SGHTA; CDR2 reads FQGTGA. This CDR3 region has 14 residues. Full variable domain (remainder filled in from reference TRBV7-3 and TRBJ1-1): GAGVSQTPSNKVTEKGKYVELRCDPISGHTALYWYRQSLGQGPEFLIYFQGTGAADDSGLPNDRFFAVRPEGSVSTLKIQRTERGDSAVYLCASSLNPMNTEAFFGQGTRLTVV.

The genes are TRBV2 and TRBJ2-2; D gene unclear. Germline V gives CDR1 SNHLY, CDR2 FYNNEI. V lost 4 bases and J 3 bases, leaving 12 bases between the germline ends. CDR3 length equals 15 residues. The CDR3 region is CASSALSGYTGELFF. The CDR3 DNA is TGTGCCAGCAGTGCACTGTCCGGGTACACCGGGGAGCTGTTTTTT.

The chain uses TRBV6-6 and TRBJ1-4; tentatively, D is TRBD1 (6 bases). Trimming stripped 2 bases from V and 5 bases from J, with 12 bases between. The germline CDR1 and CDR2 sequences are MNHNY and SVGAGI (reference sequence). CDR3 size: 15 residues. The CDR3: CASSYRGLENEKLFF. The CDR3 DNA follows: TGTGCCAGCAGTTACCGGGGGCTGGAAAATGAAAAACTGTTTTTT.

This rearrangement joins TRBV5-5 to TRBJ1-2; no clear D. Germline-derived CDR1 and CDR2 are SGHKS and YYEKEE (reference sequence). The CDR3 consists of 15 residues. V lost 4 bases, J lost 4 bases, and 17 bases lay in between. The DNA of the CDR3 is TGTGCCAGCAGCCATATTAACCCGGGAAGCTATGGCTACACCTTC. Translation: CASSHINPGSYGYTF.

This chain joins TRBV18 and TRBJ2-5; 10 bases match TRBD2. CDR1 is KGHSH, CDR2 LQKENI, per germline. The CDR3 sequence is 17 residues long. The trim removed 2 bases at V and 4 bases at J, leaving 10 bases unmatched. CDR3: CASSPWTSGSGGETQYF. The CDR3 DNA follows: TGTGCCAGCTCACCATGGACTAGCGGAAGCGGGGGAGAGACCCAGTACTTC.

The chain employs TRBV28 and TRBJ2-1; D might be TRBD2 (6 bases). Trimming left V 3 bases short and J 5 bases short, with 17 bases between. The CDR3 totals 16 residues. Germline values: CDR1 MDHEN, CDR2 SYDVKM. CDR3 sequence reads: CASSFRSAGRHNEQFF. The CDR3 coding sequence is TGTGCCAGCAGTTTTCGGTCGGCGGGACGACACAATGAGCAGTTCTTC.

The genes are TRBV28 and TRBJ1-3; D gene ambiguous. CDR3 size: 15 residues. In germline, CDR1 is MDHEN, CDR2 SYDVKM. With 4 bases removed from V and 0 bases from J, the gap between germline ends came to 10 bases. DNA of the CDR3: TGTGCCAGCAGTTCCCATAGGAGCTCTGGAAACACCATATATTTT. Amino acids: CASSSHRSSGNTIYF.

The rearrangement links TRBV19 to TRBJ1-5; no clear D. This CDR3 has 15 amino acids. Germline CDR1 is LNHDA and CDR2 is SQIVND (reference sequence). Trimming took off 5 bases at V and 1 base at J, with 12 bases between the two ends. The CDR3 DNA reads as TGTGCCAGTAGTCTTTCCCCAGGCAGCAATCAGCCCCAGCATTTT. Its protein product is CASSLSPGSNQPQHF. Looking up the rest from reference TRBV19 and TRBJ1-5 gives the full variable domain: DGGITQSPKYLFRKEGQNVTLSCEQNLNHDAMYWYRQDPGQGLRLIYYSQIVNDFQKGDIAEGYSVSREKKESFPLTVTSAQKNPTAFYLCASSLSPGSNQPQHFGDGTRLSIL.

This clone has only one observation. The rearrangement uses TRBV19 and TRBJ2-7; 11 bases fit TRBD1. The CDR3 sequence is 14 residues long. V trimming: 5 bases; J trimming: 3 bases; junction bases outside the gene matches: 3. Germline CDR1 LNHDA, CDR2 SQIVND (reference sequence). The CDR3: CASSAGTGGYEQYF. The CDR3 DNA reads TGTGCCAGTAGTGCCGGGACAGGGGGCTACGAGCAGTACTTC.